This T cell receptor beta chain was profiled in a study of Graves' ophthalmopathy and Graves' hyperthyroidism. For the study at large: Before any treatment was given, at initial diagnosis, peripheral blood was collected.

This CDR3 is 13 amino acids long. The germline gives CDR1 MNHEY, CDR2 SVGEGT. Between the trimmed V and J ends, which lost 4 bases and 2 bases, there was a span of 9 bases. The authors amplified TCR beta CDR3 regions, and they did so from RNA transcripts for repertoire sequencing. First-round RT-PCR with HTBI primers preceded a second-round multiplex PCR. TCRdb reanalysed the multiplex PCR reads using MiXCR and keeps one entry per CDR3 protein. The sample records 200,000 to 250,000 distinct CDR3 sequences, about a fifth being singletons. The chain carries TRBV6-2 or TRBV6-3 and TRBJ2-7, with D unresolved. The sequenced sample was peripheral blood. The TCR was taken from a woman aged 45-65 years with Graves' ophthalmopathy. CDR3 sequence (DNA): TGTGCCAGCAGTTCCATCGGGCCCTACGAGCAGTACTTC. It specifies CASSSIGPYEQYF.